Following are 7 T cell receptor beta chains from one sample sequenced in a study of cytomegalovirus exposure and HLA in healthy donors (dated by TCRdb to about 2017). The library was produced with the immunoSEQ multiplex PCR assay. For the multiplex PCR, a mixture combining 60 forward primers for TCR Vbeta segments and 13 reverse primers for TCR Jbeta segments was used. Imported from immuneACCESS, the table was reduced by TCRdb to in-frame sequences with V and J called. These copies leave out some clones; in studies compared against another copy, an unresolved V gene accounts for under half, and the cause of the remainder is not known. Within this sample are tens of thousands of clones, with over 70% of them counted one time only. Jointly, the top ten make up roughly 11% of the sample. The sample was PBMCs. The receptors here all came from a human donor in good health.

CDR3 in DNA: TGCGCCAGCAGCCAAGAAACAGGCGCCTCCTACGAGCAGTACTTC. Translated, it gives CASSQETGASYEQYF. The chain couples TRBV4-1 to TRBJ2-7, with D tentatively TRBD1 (5 bases). Between the trimmed V and J ends, which lost 0 bases and 0 bases, there was a span of 9 bases. The CDR3 spans 15 residues. CDR1 and CDR2 (germline): MGHRA, YSYEKL.

The V call is TRBV6-6, the J call TRBJ1-1, with 8 bases lining up with TRBD1. The V segment lost 0 bases and the J segment 11 bases; nucleotides outside the gene matches: 5. Germline assignment: CDR1 MNHNY and CDR2 SVGAGI (reference sequence). The CDR3 is 13 residues long. CDR3 in DNA: TGTGCCAGCAGTTACTCCACAGGGGGTGACGCTTTCTTT. As protein: CASSYSTGGDAFF.

Worth noting for this clone: Other DNA sequences in the sample encode the same CDR3. The chain carries TRBV5-1 and TRBJ1-4, with D hard to call. The germline gives CDR1 SGHRS, CDR2 YFSETQ. The germline V and J ends were trimmed by 4 bases and 0 bases, with 10 bases remaining between them. CDR3 length: 15 amino acids. The CDR3 protein is CASSLDGATNEKLFF. In nucleotides, the CDR3 is TGCGCCAGCAGCCTGGACGGTGCAACTAATGAAAAACTGTTTTTT.

This clone was picked up a small number of times. V is TRBV5-1 and J is TRBJ2-7; D gene uncertain. V was clipped by 1 base and J by 2 bases, with 13 bases between them. The germline V gene encodes CDR1 SGHRS and CDR2 YFSETQ. The CDR3 covers 15 residues. The DNA for the CDR3 is TGCGCCAGCAGCTTGTCAGGTCTCCTGACCTACGAGCAGTACTTC. Amino acids: CASSLSGLLTYEQYF.

J is TRBJ1-2 and V is TRBV4-1; no clear D gene. The V end lost 5 bases, the J end lost 5 bases, and 12 bases lay between the germline ends. Germline V gives CDR1 MGHRA, CDR2 YSYEKL. The CDR3 sequence is 13 residues long. CDR3 DNA: TGCGCCAGCAGCAACTATTGGAGTTATGGCTACACCTTC. Amino acid sequence: CASSNYWSYGYTF.

This rearrangement joins TRBV9 to TRBJ2-1; 7 nucleotides match TRBD1. The CDR3 is made up of 15 amino acids. The ends lost 0 bases at V and 2 bases at J; junction bases unmatched: 2. The germline V gene has CDR1 SGDLS and CDR2 YYNGEE. The CDR3 DNA reads TGTGCCAGCAGCGTAGAGGGGGCTACCTACAATGAGCAGTTCTTC. Protein: CASSVEGATYNEQFF.

This chain uses TRBV30 with TRBJ2-5; possible D gene TRBD1, 6 bases. The V and J ends lost 4 bases and 4 bases respectively, with 16 bases between them. Germline values: CDR1 GTSNPN, CDR2 SVGIG (reference sequence). The CDR3 has 14 amino acids. As DNA, the CDR3 is TGTGCCTGGAACCCCGGACAGACGGGAGAGACCCAGTACTTC. Amino acid sequence: CAWNPGQTGETQYF.